This T cell receptor (beta chain) was sequenced in a study of blood T cell repertoires in COVID-19. The CDR3 covers 13 residues. V was trimmed by 3 bases and J by 6 bases, leaving 11 bases between them. Per the germline V gene, CDR1 is SGHTA and CDR2 is FQGNSA. Profiling relied on immunoSEQ multiplex PCR, and the TCRdb table lists in-frame clones only, not all of them. The sample lists some 150,000 clones; about nine tenths were seen once. The receptor's source is a woman between 55 and 75 years old with active or convalescent COVID-19. The material sequenced was peripheral blood. The chain has TRBV7-2 and TRBJ1-1; D remains ambiguous. The CDR3, as DNA: TGTGCCAGCAGCTTTTCCCCGGTAGCTGAAGCTTTCTTT. Residues: CASSFSPVAEAFF.